A selection of T cell receptor beta chains follows, all from one sample in a study of blood T cell repertoires in COVID-19. Measured with immunoSEQ multiplex PCR; TCRdb has only the in-frame clones, and not every one. In the table there are 250,000 to 350,000 clones, about four fifths of which are singletons. Specimen: peripheral blood. Every receptor here comes from a human donor with COVID-19, enrolled during active disease. The donor label of this sample is uncertain. The CDR3 runs from the conserved cysteine through the conserved F or W. Each record gives: CDR3 protein, CDR3 DNA, D gene, V gene, J gene, clone size. The D gene is left open where the match is weak. Clone size is given for some rows only: seen once, a few or many times, or a class if the clone is expanded.

CASSIGLADYEQYF	TGTGCCAGTAGTATAGGACTAGCGGATTACGAGCAGTACTTC	TRBD2	TRBV19	TRBJ2-7	NA
CASSQGGGAHYEQYF	TGTGCCAGCAGTCAGGGTGGGGGGGCCCACTACGAGCAGTACTTC	NA	TRBV3-1/TRBV3-2	TRBJ2-7	NA
CASSKPSTEQFF	TGTGCCAGCAGTAAGCCCTCGACAGAGCAGTTCTTC	NA	TRBV28	TRBJ2-1	NA
CASSNRDRGGNEQFF	TGTGCCAGCAGTAACCGGGACAGGGGGGGTAATGAGCAGTTCTTC	TRBD1	TRBV2	TRBJ2-1	NA
CASSDSGRPTSGTQYF	TGTGCCAGCAGCGATAGCGGGAGGCCAACATCAGGTACGCAGTATTTT	TRBD2	TRBV3-1/TRBV3-2	TRBJ2-3	once
CASRVYSSVSGPYGYTF	TGTGCCAGCAGAGTTTATTCCTCGGTATCAGGGCCATATGGCTACACCTTC	NA	TRBV28	TRBJ1-2	NA
CASSFAGVLSAEQFF	TGTGCCAGCAGTTTTGCCGGGGTACTCAGCGCTGAGCAGTTCTTC	NA	TRBV28	TRBJ2-1	NA
CASSLEGITDTQYF	TGTGCCAGCAGTTTGGAGGGAATCACAGATACGCAGTATTTT	NA	TRBV27	TRBJ2-3	NA
CASSVGTGTNSPLHF	TGTGCCAGCAGCGTGGGGACTGGGACGAATTCACCCCTCCACTTT	NA	TRBV9	TRBJ1-6	NA
CASSLASGAFYEQYF	TGTGCCAGCAGCCTGGCTAGCGGAGCTTTCTACGAGCAGTACTTC	TRBD2	TRBV6-5	TRBJ2-7	NA
CASRPSGVETQYF	TGTGCCAGCAGGCCCTCAGGGGTAGAGACCCAGTACTTC	NA	TRBV12-3/TRBV12-4	TRBJ2-5	NA
CASTQGLNTEAFF	TGTGCCAGTACCCAGGGGTTGAACACTGAAGCTTTCTTT	NA	TRBV19	TRBJ1-1	many
CACSRQRSSYNSPLHF	TGTGCCTGTTCCAGACAGAGAAGCTCCTATAATTCACCCCTCCACTTT	NA	TRBV19	TRBJ1-6	NA
CASSSSFLATRGETQYF	TGCGCCAGCAGCTCCTCCTTTTTAGCCACTCGGGGAGAGACCCAGTACTTC	NA	TRBV5-1	TRBJ2-5	NA